This T cell receptor (beta chain) was retrieved from a study of cytomegalovirus exposure and HLA in healthy donors. Vbeta (60) and Jbeta (13) primers were used in the PCR. Measured with immunoSEQ multiplex PCR; TCRdb has only the in-frame clones, and not every one. Among 120,000 to 150,000 clones listed, 73% were seen once. Trimming removed 4 bases from V and 7 bases from J, with 25 bases in between. Germline assignment: CDR1 SQVTM and CDR2 ANQGSEA. The CDR3 loop spans 16 amino acids. The source of this sequence is a human donor in good health. The specimen sequenced was PBMCs. The rearrangement uses TRBV29-1 and TRBJ2-5, with a tentative D call TRBD1 (5 bases). The CDR3, as DNA: TGCAGCGTTGCCGAAAGGGTGGCACCCCGTAGGGGGACCCAGTACTTC. This encodes CSVAERVAPRRGTQYF.